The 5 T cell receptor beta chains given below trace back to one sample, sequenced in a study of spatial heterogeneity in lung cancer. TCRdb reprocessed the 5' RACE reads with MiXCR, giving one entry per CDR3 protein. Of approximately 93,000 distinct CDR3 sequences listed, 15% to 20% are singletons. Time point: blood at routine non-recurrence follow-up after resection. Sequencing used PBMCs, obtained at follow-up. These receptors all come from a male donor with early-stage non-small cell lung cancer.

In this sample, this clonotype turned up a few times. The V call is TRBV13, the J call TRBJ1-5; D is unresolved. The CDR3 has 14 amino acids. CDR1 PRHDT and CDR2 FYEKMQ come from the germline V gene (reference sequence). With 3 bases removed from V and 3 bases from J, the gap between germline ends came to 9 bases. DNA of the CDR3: TGTGCCAGCAGCTTCGGACTGTCCAATCAGCCCCAGCATTTT. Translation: CASSFGLSNQPQHF.

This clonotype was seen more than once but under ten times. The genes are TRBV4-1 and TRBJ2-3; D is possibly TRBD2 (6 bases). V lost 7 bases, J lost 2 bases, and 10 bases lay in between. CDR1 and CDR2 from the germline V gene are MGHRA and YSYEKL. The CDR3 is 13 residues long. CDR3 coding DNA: TGCGCCAGCAAGCCTAGCGCCACAGATACGCAGTATTTT. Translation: CASKPSATDTQYF.

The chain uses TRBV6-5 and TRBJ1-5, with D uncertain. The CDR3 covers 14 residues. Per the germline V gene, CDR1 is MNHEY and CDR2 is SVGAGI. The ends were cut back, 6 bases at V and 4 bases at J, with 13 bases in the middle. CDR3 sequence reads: CASRRLGRNQPQHF. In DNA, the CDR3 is TGTGCCAGCAGGAGATTGGGGAGGAATCAGCCCCAGCATTTT.

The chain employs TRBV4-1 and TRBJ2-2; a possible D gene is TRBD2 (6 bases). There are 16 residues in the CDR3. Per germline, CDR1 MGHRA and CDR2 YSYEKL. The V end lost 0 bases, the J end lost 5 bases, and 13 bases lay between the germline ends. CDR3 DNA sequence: TGCGCCAGCAGCCAAGAAACCGGGAGTCGAACCGGGGAGCTGTTTTTT. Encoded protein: CASSQETGSRTGELFF.

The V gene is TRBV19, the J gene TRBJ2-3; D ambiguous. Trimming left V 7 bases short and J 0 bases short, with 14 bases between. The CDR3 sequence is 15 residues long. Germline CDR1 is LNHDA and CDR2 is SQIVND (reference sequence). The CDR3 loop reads CASMDGVRSTDTQYF. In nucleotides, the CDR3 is TGTGCCAGTATGGATGGTGTTCGAAGCACAGATACGCAGTATTTT.